This is a list of T cell receptor beta chains from one sample in a study of T cell repertoires in cytomegalovirus infection. TCRdb processed the reads anew with MiXCR; each CDR3 protein has one entry. The table lists around 740,000 distinct CDR3 sequences, 35% to 40% of them singletons. Sequenced input: PBMCs. These receptors all come from a human donor in good health (CMV status not recorded). Some clones in this sample may be carry-over from other donors' samples. The CDR3 runs from the conserved cysteine through the conserved F or W. D genes are given only for firm matches. Some rows have no size entry. The others give once, few or many, or a class for an expanded clone.

CDR3 protein: CASSWASLNTEAFF; CDR3 DNA: TGTGCCAGCAGTTGGGCCAGCCTGAACACTGAAGCTTTCTTT; J gene: TRBJ1-1; D gene: -; clone size: -; V gene: TRBV27
CDR3 protein: CATLRGPMNTEAFF; CDR3 DNA: TGTGCCACCCTCCGGGGCCCCATGAACACTGAAGCTTTCTTT; J gene: TRBJ1-1; D gene: -; clone size: -; V gene: TRBV19
CDR3 protein: CATGETRDEQFF; CDR3 DNA: TGTGCCACCGGAGAGACCCGGGACGAGCAGTTCTTC; J gene: TRBJ2-1; D gene: -; clone size: many; V gene: TRBV12-3/TRBV12-4
CDR3 protein: CASSEPGLAGVYNEQFF; CDR3 DNA: TGTGCCAGCAGTGAACCGGGACTAGCGGGAGTTTATAATGAGCAGTTCTTC; J gene: TRBJ2-1; D gene: TRBD2; clone size: few; V gene: TRBV27
CDR3 protein: CASSPSITRNTEAFF; CDR3 DNA: TGCGCCAGCAGCCCTTCCATAACCCGGAACACTGAAGCTTTCTTT; J gene: TRBJ1-1; D gene: -; clone size: few; V gene: TRBV5-1
CDR3 protein: CASGLRGTEAFF; CDR3 DNA: TGTGCCAGCGGTCTTCGGGGCACTGAAGCTTTCTTT; J gene: TRBJ1-1; D gene: -; clone size: few; V gene: TRBV12-3/TRBV12-4
CDR3 protein: CASSGGTGPFNGYTF; CDR3 DNA: TGTGCCAGTAGTGGAGGGACAGGACCTTTTAATGGCTACACCTTC; J gene: TRBJ1-2; D gene: TRBD1; clone size: few; V gene: TRBV19
CDR3 protein: CASSLRPAGRGEETQYF; CDR3 DNA: TGTGCCAGCAGCCTACGACCGGCCGGTAGGGGCGAAGAGACCCAGTACTTC; J gene: TRBJ2-5; D gene: -; clone size: many; V gene: TRBV7-8
CDR3 protein: CASSVGGQEGSPLHF; CDR3 DNA: TGTGCCAGCAGCGTAGGAGGGCAGGAGGGTTCACCCCTCCACTTT; J gene: TRBJ1-6; D gene: -; clone size: -; V gene: TRBV9
CDR3 protein: CASSLLQRERGGNEQFF; CDR3 DNA: TGCGCCAGCAGCTTGTTGCAGCGGGAGAGGGGGGGAAATGAGCAGTTCTTC; J gene: TRBJ2-1; D gene: TRBD2; clone size: -; V gene: TRBV5-1
CDR3 protein: CATSDPTGTSGTRPHNEQFF; CDR3 DNA: TGTGCCACCAGTGATCCCACCGGGACTAGCGGGACCCGTCCCCACAATGAGCAGTTCTTC; J gene: TRBJ2-1; D gene: TRBD2; clone size: -; V gene: TRBV24-1
CDR3 protein: CASTTGISQETQYF; CDR3 DNA: TGTGCCAGCACAACGGGAATCAGTCAAGAGACCCAGTACTTC; J gene: TRBJ2-5; D gene: -; clone size: -; V gene: TRBV6-5
CDR3 protein: CASSSGDSWNTGELFF; CDR3 DNA: TGTGCCAGCAGTTCCGGGGACAGTTGGAACACCGGGGAGCTGTTTTTT; J gene: TRBJ2-2; D gene: TRBD1; clone size: -; V gene: TRBV28
CDR3 protein: CASSGDRSGNTIYF; CDR3 DNA: TGTGCCAGCAGCGGAGACAGATCTGGAAACACCATATATTTT; J gene: TRBJ1-3; D gene: -; clone size: few; V gene: TRBV28
CDR3 protein: CSRSSSSTSGRYEKYF; CDR3 DNA: TGTTCACGCAGCTCTTCCTCGACTAGCGGGAGGTACGAGAAGTACTTC; J gene: TRBJ2-7; D gene: TRBD2; clone size: -; V gene: TRBV7-2
CDR3 protein: CASSTEYTEAFF; CDR3 DNA: TGTGCCAGCAGCACGGAGTACACTGAAGCTTTCTTT; J gene: TRBJ1-1; D gene: -; clone size: few; V gene: TRBV6-2/TRBV6-3
CDR3 protein: CASSGSPTGELFF; CDR3 DNA: TGTGCCAGCAGCGGCAGCCCCACCGGGGAGCTGTTTTTT; J gene: TRBJ2-2; D gene: -; clone size: few; V gene: TRBV11-2
CDR3 protein: CATSDRSTIGETQYF; CDR3 DNA: TGTGCCACCAGTGACCGCTCGACTATCGGAGAGACCCAGTACTTC; J gene: TRBJ2-5; D gene: -; clone size: few; V gene: TRBV24-1
CDR3 protein: CASSDPRGGDNEQFF; CDR3 DNA: TGTGCCAGCAGTGACCCCAGGGGGGGGGACAATGAGCAGTTCTTC; J gene: TRBJ2-1; D gene: -; clone size: -; V gene: TRBV25-1
CDR3 protein: CASSISGAMNTEAFF; CDR3 DNA: TGTGCCAGTAGTATATCGGGGGCCATGAACACTGAAGCTTTCTTT; J gene: TRBJ1-1; D gene: -; clone size: few; V gene: TRBV19